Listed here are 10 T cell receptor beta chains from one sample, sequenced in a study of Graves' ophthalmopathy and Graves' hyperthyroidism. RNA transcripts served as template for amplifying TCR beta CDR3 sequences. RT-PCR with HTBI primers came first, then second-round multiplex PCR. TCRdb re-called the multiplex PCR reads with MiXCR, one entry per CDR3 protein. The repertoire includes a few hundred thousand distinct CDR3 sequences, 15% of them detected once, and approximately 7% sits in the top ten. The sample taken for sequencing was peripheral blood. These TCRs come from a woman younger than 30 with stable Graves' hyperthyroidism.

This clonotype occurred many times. The CDR3 region has the DNA TGTGCCAGCCAACTCCCCGACCGCCGTAGGAGGGGTACCGGGGAGCTGTTTTTT. This codes for CASQLPDRRRRGTGELFF. J is TRBJ2-2 and V is TRBV6-2 or TRBV6-3, with D maybe TRBD2 (6 bases). This CDR3 is built from 18 residues. Germline V CDR1 and CDR2: MNHEY, SVGEGT. Trimming shortened V by 8 bases and J by 5 bases, and 27 bases separated the two germline ends.

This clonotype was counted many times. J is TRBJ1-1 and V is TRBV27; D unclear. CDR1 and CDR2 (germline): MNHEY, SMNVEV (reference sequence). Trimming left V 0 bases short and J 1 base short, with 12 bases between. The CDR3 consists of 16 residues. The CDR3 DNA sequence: TGTGCCAGCAGTTTATCGTCCCAGGCTGGGAACACTGAAGCTTTCTTT. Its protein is CASSLSSQAGNTEAFF.

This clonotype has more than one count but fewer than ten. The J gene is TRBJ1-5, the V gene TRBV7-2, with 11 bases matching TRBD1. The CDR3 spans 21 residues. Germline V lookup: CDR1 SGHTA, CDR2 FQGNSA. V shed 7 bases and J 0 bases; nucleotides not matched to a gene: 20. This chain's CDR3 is CASIFKSLGQGARHSNQPQHF. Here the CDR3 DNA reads TGTGCCAGCATCTTCAAGAGCTTAGGACAGGGGGCGAGACATAGCAATCAGCCCCAGCATTTT.

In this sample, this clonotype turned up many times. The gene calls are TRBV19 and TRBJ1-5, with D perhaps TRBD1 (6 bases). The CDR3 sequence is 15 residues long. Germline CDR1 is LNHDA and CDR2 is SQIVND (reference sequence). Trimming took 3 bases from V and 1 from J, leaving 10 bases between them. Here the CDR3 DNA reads TGTGCCAGTAGTATCGGGAGGGGGAGCAATCAGCCCCAGCATTTT. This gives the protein CASSIGRGSNQPQHF.

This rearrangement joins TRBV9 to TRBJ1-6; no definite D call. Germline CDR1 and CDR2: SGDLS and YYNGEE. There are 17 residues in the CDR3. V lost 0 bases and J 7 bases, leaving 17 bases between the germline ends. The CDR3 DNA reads TGTGCCAGCAGCGTAGCTTCAGCAGGCCGGCGGAATTCACCCCTCCACTTT. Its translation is CASSVASAGRRNSPLHF.

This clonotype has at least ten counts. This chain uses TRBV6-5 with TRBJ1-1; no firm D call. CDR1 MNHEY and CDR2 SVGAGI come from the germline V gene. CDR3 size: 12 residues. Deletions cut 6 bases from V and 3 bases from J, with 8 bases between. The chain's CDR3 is CASRYRDTEAFF. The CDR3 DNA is TGTGCCAGCAGATACCGGGACACTGAAGCTTTCTTT.

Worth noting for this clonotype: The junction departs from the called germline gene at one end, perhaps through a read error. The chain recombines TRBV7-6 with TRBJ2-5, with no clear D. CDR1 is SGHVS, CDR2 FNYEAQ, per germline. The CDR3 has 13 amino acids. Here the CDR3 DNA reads TGTGCCAGCAGCTTATCAGGTTTAGAGGCCCAGTACTTC. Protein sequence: CASSLSGLEAQYF.

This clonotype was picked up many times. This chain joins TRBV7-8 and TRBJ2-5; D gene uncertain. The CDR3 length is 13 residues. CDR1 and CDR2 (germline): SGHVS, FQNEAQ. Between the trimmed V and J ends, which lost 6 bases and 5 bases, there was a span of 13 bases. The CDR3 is CASSLHPRETQYF. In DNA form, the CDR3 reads TGTGCCAGCAGTTTACATCCAAGGGAGACCCAGTACTTC. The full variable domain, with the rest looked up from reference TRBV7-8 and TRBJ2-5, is GAGVSQSPRYKVAKRGQDVALRCDPISGHVSLFWYQQALGQGPEFLTYFQNEAQLDKSGLPSDRFFAERPEGSVSTLKIQRTQQEDSAVYLCASSLHPRETQYFGPGTRLLVL.

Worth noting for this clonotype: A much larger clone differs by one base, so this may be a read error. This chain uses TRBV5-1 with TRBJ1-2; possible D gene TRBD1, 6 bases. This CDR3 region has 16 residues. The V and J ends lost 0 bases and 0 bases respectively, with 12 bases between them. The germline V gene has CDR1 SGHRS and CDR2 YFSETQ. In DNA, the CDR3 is TGCGCCAGCAGCTTGGGACAGGTTACAACTAACTATGGCTACACCTTC. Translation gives CASSLGQVTTNYGYTF.

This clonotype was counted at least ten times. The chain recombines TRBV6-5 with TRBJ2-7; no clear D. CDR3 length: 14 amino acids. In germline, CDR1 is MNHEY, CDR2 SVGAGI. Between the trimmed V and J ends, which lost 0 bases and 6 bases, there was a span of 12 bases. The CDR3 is CASSYSPGKVEQYF. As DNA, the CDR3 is TGTGCCAGCAGTTACTCGCCTGGGAAGGTCGAGCAGTACTTC.